Below are 16 T cell receptor beta chains sequenced from a single sample in a study of CD8+CD57+ T cells in acquired aplastic anemia. The use of genomic DNA as template underpinned the TCR beta VDJ and CDR3 profiling. TCRdb re-called the reads through MiXCR, storing one row per CDR3 protein. The sample has 62,000 or so distinct CDR3 sequences; roughly half are singletons. The sample comprised sorted CD4+, CD8+, or CD8+CD57+ T cells (not recorded which) from PBMCs. Source of these receptors: a human donor in good health, serving as a control.

The table lists this clonotype with many counts. This sequence joins TRBV6-5 and TRBJ2-1; D assignment may be TRBD1 or TRBD2 (5 bases each). Germline assignment: CDR1 MNHEY and CDR2 SVGAGI. V was shortened by 6 bases and J by 9 bases, with 12 bases between the two germline ends. The CDR3 runs to 12 residues. In DNA form, the CDR3 reads TGTGCCAGCAGGCTACGTGGGGGTGAGCAGTTCTTC. Residues: CASRLRGGEQFF.

This clonotype was seen repeatedly, ten times or more. CDR3 residues: CASSLVGGGQGSSYEQYF. CDR3 in DNA: TGTGCCAGCAGCTTAGTCGGGGGGGGGCAGGGCAGCTCCTACGAGCAGTACTTC. This rearrangement joins TRBV11-2 to TRBJ2-7; 8 nucleotides agree with TRBD2. The CDR3 is made up of 18 amino acids. CDR1 and CDR2 from the germline V gene are SGHAT and FQNNGV. The ends lost 1 base at V and 0 bases at J; junction bases unmatched: 11.

This clonotype appeared a few times. This chain uses TRBV20-1 with TRBJ2-5; the match to TRBD2 covers 9 bases. Per germline, CDR1 DFQATT and CDR2 SNEGSKA (reference sequence). The CDR3 spans 15 residues. V was pared by 0 bases and J by 11 bases, with 13 bases of the junction left unmatched. The CDR3 sequence is CSARDLRAGGAEQYF. The CDR3 nucleotides read TGCAGTGCTAGAGATCTACGAGCGGGAGGAGCGGAGCAGTACTTC.

This clonotype was seen ten or more times. V usage is TRBV7-2 and J usage is TRBJ2-3; 7 bases match TRBD2. Unmatched junction bases numbered 13, after V lost 3 bases and J lost 10 bases. From germline, CDR1 is SGHTA and CDR2 FQGNSA. CDR3 length equals 15 residues. CDR3: CASSFAPNRDYAQYF. The CDR3, as DNA: TGTGCCAGCAGCTTCGCGCCGAACCGGGACTACGCGCAGTATTTT.

Details on this clonotype: Germline and junction disagree at one end, which may indicate a read error. The J gene is TRBJ1-6, the V gene TRBV5-8; no clear D gene. The CDR3 totals 12 residues. The germline V gene has CDR1 SGHTS and CDR2 YDEGEE. As DNA, the CDR3 is TGCGCCAGCAGCGTCCCAAACGCTCCCCTCCACTTT. Protein: CASSVPNAPLHF.

Ten or more counts support this clonotype. The chain links TRBV2 to TRBJ2-7, with 7 positions matching TRBD1. The CDR3 consists of 12 residues. The germline V gene encodes CDR1 SNHLY and CDR2 FYNNEI. With 6 bases clipped from V and 4 bases from J, the junction kept 3 bases outside the gene matches. For the CDR3, the DNA is TGTGCCAGCAGCGACAGGGTTTACGAGCAGTACTTC. Residues: CASSDRVYEQYF.

The chain has TRBV24-1 and TRBJ2-2; 9 positions agree with TRBD1. Trimming removed 2 bases from V and 3 bases from J; junction bases left unmatched: 0. CDR3 size: 15 residues. Germline-derived CDR1 and CDR2 are KGHDR and SFDVKD. The CDR3 DNA is TGTGCCACCAGTGATTGGACAGGGGACACCGGGGAGCTGTTTTTT. Residues: CATSDWTGDTGELFF.

This clonotype appeared many times. This chain connects TRBV7-9 to TRBJ1-5, with TRBD1 as a possible D gene (5 bases). Germline assignment: CDR1 SEHNR and CDR2 FQNEAQ (reference sequence). The CDR3 extends over 12 amino acids. The V gene lost 6 bases and the J gene lost 6 bases, with 9 bases spanning the gap. The CDR3 here is CASSAGSQPQHF. Written as DNA, the CDR3 is TGTGCCAGCAGTGCAGGGAGTCAGCCCCAGCATTTT.

This clonotype has only one observation. CDR3 residues: CATSRDRGAGELFF. The DNA for the CDR3 is TGTGCCACCAGCAGAGATCGGGGGGCCGGGGAGCTGTTTTTT. This sequence joins TRBV15 and TRBJ2-2; 7 bases match TRBD2. The germline V gene has CDR1 LNHNV and CDR2 YYDKDF (reference sequence). The CDR3 is 14 residues long. Losses at the gene ends were 0 bases for V and 6 bases for J; bases not matched to a gene: 1.

The chain carries TRBV10-3 and TRBJ1-2; D not certain. This CDR3 has 16 residues. Germline V gene lookup returns CDR1 ENHRY and CDR2 SYGVKD. Trimming shortened V by 0 bases and J by 7 bases, and 18 bases separated the two germline ends. CDR3 in amino acids: CAISESSGLPSSGYTF. CDR3 DNA: TGTGCCATCAGTGAGTCCTCAGGCCTGCCGAGTAGTGGCTACACCTTC.

The CDR3 protein is CASSLAGDPYNEQFF. The CDR3 nucleotides are TGTGCCAGCAGCTTAGCGGGAGATCCCTACAATGAGCAGTTCTTC. V and J are TRBV9 and TRBJ2-1, with 9 bases lining up with TRBD2. J was trimmed by 2 bases and V by 4 bases; bases with no gene match: 4. CDR3 length: 15 amino acids. Germline CDR1 is SGDLS and CDR2 is YYNGEE.

This clonotype was counted only a few times. The chain combines TRBV20-1 with TRBJ1-3, with 9 bases identical to TRBD1. CDR3 length equals 15 residues. Losses at the gene ends were 5 bases for V and 4 bases for J; bases not matched to a gene: 9. CDR1 DFQATT and CDR2 SNEGSKA come from the germline V gene (reference sequence). The CDR3: CSALTGGYSGNTIYF. CDR3 DNA sequence: TGCAGTGCTCTCACAGGGGGCTATTCCGGAAACACCATATATTTT.

In its sample, this clonotype is medium-sized (0.01 to 0.1%). The genes are TRBV20-1 and TRBJ1-3; D unclear. The V and J ends lost 1 base and 3 bases respectively, with 7 bases between them. Germline CDR1 is DFQATT and CDR2 is SNEGSKA (reference sequence). CDR3 length: 13 amino acids. DNA for the CDR3: TGCAGTGCTAGAGCAACCGTTGGAAACACCATATATTTT. It is translated as CSARATVGNTIYF.

This clonotype was seen a handful of times. CDR3 bases: TGCAGCGTTGAAGATGATCTCTCGCGCTACACCTTC. Protein product: CSVEDDLSRYTF. The genes are TRBV29-1 and TRBJ1-2; unclear D gene. CDR3 length equals 12 residues. The V gene lost 0 bases and the J gene lost 9 bases, with 11 bases spanning the gap. In germline, CDR1 is SQVTM, CDR2 ANQGSEA.

The table lists this clonotype with many counts. The chain has TRBV10-3 and TRBJ2-2, with D uncertain. This CDR3 region has 12 residues. In germline, CDR1 is ENHRY, CDR2 SYGVKD. V was shortened by 6 bases and J by 6 bases, with 8 bases between the two germline ends. The CDR3, as DNA: TGTGCCATCAGCCCTTCGGCCGGGGAGCTGTTTTTT. This encodes CAISPSAGELFF.

The V and J genes are TRBV10-3 and TRBJ2-7; 7 bases match TRBD1. The CDR3 has 13 amino acids. After removal of 8 bases from V and 4 bases from J, the junction contained 8 bases not matched to a gene. Germline V gives CDR1 ENHRY, CDR2 SYGVKD. CDR3 sequence (DNA): TGTGCCATCCTTAGGGGGCGCGGGTACGAGCAGTACGTC. Residues: CAILRGRGYEQYV.